This T cell receptor beta chain was sequenced for a study of blood T cells in healthy people across ages. Overall study findings and caveats: The study could not conclusively compare naive and antigen-experienced cells, given its unsorted PBMCs.

The ends were cut back, 5 bases at V and 3 bases at J, with 17 bases in the middle. The CDR3 runs to 14 residues. CDR1 and CDR2 (germline): DFQATT, SNEGSKA (reference sequence). For the second PCR, which ran for roughly 7 to 11 cycles, a sample-barcoded 5' primer and a J-beta primer mix were used. TCRdb called the 5' RACE reads again in MiXCR, with one record for every CDR3 protein. In the table there are approximately 1.5 million distinct CDR3 sequences, about 35% of which are singletons. A word on this clonotype: The antigen is unknown.

The chain joins TRBV20-1 to TRBJ2-7, with D tentatively TRBD1 (5 bases). The sample consisted of blood. The sequence derives from a woman aged 25 to 45 in good health. The CDR3 sequence: CSAYPRVRSYEQYF. In DNA form, the CDR3 reads TGCAGTGCTTACCCCAGGGTAAGGAGCTACGAGCAGTACTTC.